Detailed here is one TCR beta chain. Antigen specificity is unknown. The sample comes from a study of cytomegalovirus exposure and HLA in healthy donors. The study ran its PCR with 60 Vbeta and 13 Jbeta primers. Here immunoSEQ multiplex PCR was the method, and the copy in TCRdb shows in-frame clones only, minus some. This table holds roughly 150,000 clones, about 70% found once. V lost 4 bases and J 2 bases, leaving 12 bases between the germline ends. This CDR3 is 15 amino acids long. Germline V gene lookup returns CDR1 ENHRY and CDR2 SYGVKD. Study-wide findings and caveats: Donors belonging to an Asian-associated ancestry cluster reportedly showed fewer N-insertions in productive TCRs than the approximately 700-donor mean, according to what a later analysis found. Earlier analysis looked at TCR beta V segments, and most were productive about 90% or about 30% of the time. The study flagged roughly 150 TCR beta chains as cytomegalovirus-associated.

Sequenced: PBMCs. The receptor's source is a male donor in good health and CMV-seronegative. The gene calls are TRBV10-3 and TRBJ1-3; D may be TRBD1 (6 bases). CDR3 protein: CAISVIQGAGNTIYF. CDR3 coding DNA: TGTGCCATCAGTGTTATACAGGGAGCTGGAAACACCATATATTTT.